This T cell receptor beta chain was recovered during a study of blood T cell repertoires in COVID-19. Turning to the study itself: T cells, B-cell-depleted T cells, or PBMCs provided the cDNA or gDNA that served as material.

CDR1 is SGHRS, CDR2 YFSETQ, per germline. J lost 4 bases, V lost 0 bases, and 2 bases had no gene match. The CDR3 contains 15 residues. Study processing details: Estimation of nucleated cell counts was performed using reference gene primer amplification. Profiling relied on immunoSEQ multiplex PCR, and the TCRdb table lists in-frame clones only, not all of them. The V and J calls and clone size come from that table; D and trimming were worked out from the DNA. The top ten hold over 20% of the sample, which has approximately 60,000 clones, roughly 84% seen once. The rearrangement uses TRBV5-1 and TRBJ1-3; 9 bases are a match to TRBD1. The sequence came from a woman older than 75 with active or convalescent COVID-19. Material: peripheral blood. This chain's CDR3 is CASSLDRGQGNTIYF. Here the CDR3 DNA reads TGCGCCAGCAGCTTGGACAGGGGGCAAGGAAACACCATATATTTT.